One TCR beta chain is described in this entry. Profiling relied on immunoSEQ multiplex PCR, and the TCRdb table lists in-frame clones only, not all of them. The data hold nearly 400,000 clones, with roughly 90% observed a single time. These data are taken from a study of Ad26.COV2.S vaccination and SARS-CoV-2 variants. Across the study: The authors gave Ad26.COV2.S intramuscularly, either once or twice 56 days apart.

The CDR3 contains 15 residues. The germline gives CDR1 MNHEY, CDR2 SVGAGI. Trimming took 4 bases from V and 3 from J; bases not matched to a gene: 6. This sample's treatment: over 15 received Ad26.COV2.S at low or high dose, single or two shots; roughly five received placebo; per-sample allocation not given. Material that was analyzed had been drawn on day 63 after the first vaccine or placebo injection. An Ad26 vector expressing Wuhan-strain SARS-CoV-2 spike constituted the vaccine. The chain joins TRBV6-5 to TRBJ1-5; 7 bases map to TRBD1. This clonotype was sampled from a person between 18 and 59 years old who received the Ad26.COV2.S COVID-19 vaccine or a placebo. The sample consisted of peripheral blood, taken in a trial of Ad26.COV2.S vaccine versus placebo. This CDR3 is CASSSDRSINQPQHF. DNA for the CDR3: TGTGCCAGCAGTTCGGACAGGTCGATCAATCAGCCCCAGCATTTT.